The clone carrying this TCR beta chain was counted only a few times. Its antigen is still unknown. From germline, CDR1 is MNHEY and CDR2 SVGEGT. V was pared by 3 bases and J by 4 bases, with 9 bases between. The CDR3 is 13 amino acids. This record belongs to a study of T cell repertoires in cytomegalovirus infection. A single record per CDR3 protein comes from TCRdb applying MiXCR to the reads. The sample has nearly 650,000 distinct CDR3 sequences, 20% to 25% seen once. Study observations and caveats: Predominance within the ex vivo response was attributable to HLA-C-restricted CMV-specific TCR beta clonotypes. Of the TCR beta families, the public ones yielded a cumulative frequency that identified carriers of CMV plus the relevant HLA.

The sequenced sample consisted of CD8+ T cells from PBMCs. The rearrangement links TRBV6-2 or TRBV6-3 to TRBJ1-1; no clear D. The source of this sequence is a human donor in good health (CMV status not recorded). Some clones in this sample may be carry-over from other donors' samples. The CDR3 region is CASSYPGGTEAFF. DNA for the CDR3: TGTGCCAGCAGTTATCCGGGTGGCACTGAAGCTTTCTTT.